Shown below are 24 T cell receptor beta chains from a single sample sequenced in a study of vaccination effects on CD4 cells after COVID-19. Which antigens these TCRs recognize remains unknown. Before sequencing, viral peptide pools were used by the ViraFEST assay to expand antigen-specific CD4+ T cells. Isolating CD4+ T cells followed approximately nine days of culture. TCRdb's table, derived via immunoSEQ multiplex PCR, lists solely in-frame clones and lacks some. The table lists 60,000 to 70,000 clones, around 81% of them singletons. This material consisted of CD4+ T cells from PBMCs cultured with HCoV-229E spike peptides, taken before COVID-19 vaccination. The receptors were gathered from a human donor who received a COVID-19 vaccine.

This clone was found a few times. The chain couples TRBV19 to TRBJ1-1; D remains unclear. The germline V gene encodes CDR1 LNHDA and CDR2 SQIVND (reference sequence). CDR3 length: 14 amino acids. V was cut by 3 bases and J by 11 bases, with 19 bases left in between. CDR3: CASSIRLPALRAFF. Here the CDR3 DNA reads TGTGCCAGTAGTATCCGCCTCCCAGCACTCAGGGCTTTCTTT.

V gene TRBV15 combines with J gene TRBJ1-5, with 7 bases lining up with TRBD1. The trim removed 5 bases at V and 1 base at J, leaving 8 bases unmatched. CDR3 size: 16 residues. CDR1 LNHNV and CDR2 YYDKDF come from the germline V gene (reference sequence). CDR3 sequence: CATSRTGTDSNQPQHF. The CDR3 bases are TGTGCCACCAGCCGAACCGGGACAGACAGCAATCAGCCCCAGCATTTT.

This clone has just one count. The CDR3 sequence is CAISDPGQGYTEAFF. In DNA, the CDR3 is TGTGCCATCAGTGACCCGGGACAGGGTTACACTGAAGCTTTCTTT. The chain carries TRBV10-3 and TRBJ1-1; 9 positions match TRBD1. This CDR3 region has 15 residues. Looked up from germline, CDR1 is ENHRY and CDR2 is SYGVKD. J was trimmed by 3 bases and V by 3 bases; bases with no gene match: 5.

V and J are TRBV6-4 and TRBJ2-7, with 9 bases that match TRBD1. The germline gives CDR1 MRHNA, CDR2 SNTAGT. The V segment lost 2 bases and the J segment 5 bases; nucleotides outside the gene matches: 10. CDR3 length: 16 residues. For the CDR3, the DNA is TGTGCCAGCAGTGACACGTACCGGGACAGGGTAAACGAGCAGTACGTC. Translation: CASSDTYRDRVNEQYV.

The chain carries TRBV9 and TRBJ2-5; TRBD1 is a possible D gene (6 bases). The CDR3 runs 15 residues. Germline-derived CDR1 and CDR2 are SGDLS and YYNGEE. V lost 4 bases and J 2 bases, leaving 15 bases between the germline ends. The CDR3 protein is CASSRTPDSQETQYF. In DNA, the CDR3 is TGTGCCAGCAGCCGCACCCCGGACAGTCAAGAGACCCAGTACTTC.

The rearrangement uses TRBV7-8 and TRBJ1-5; the D is unclear. Germline V lookup: CDR1 SGHVS, CDR2 FQNEAQ. The CDR3 loop spans 16 amino acids. V lost 5 bases, J lost 2 bases, and 16 bases lay in between. The CDR3 is CASSATGIYRNQPQHF. CDR3 nucleotides: TGTGCCAGCAGCGCCACGGGAATTTATCGCAATCAGCCCCAGCATTTT.

This chain connects TRBV5-1 to TRBJ2-5; 8 bases align to TRBD1. Germline V gene lookup returns CDR1 SGHRS and CDR2 YFSETQ. V shed 3 bases and J 4 bases; nucleotides not matched to a gene: 8. CDR3 size: 15 residues. This CDR3 is CASSSGQGSSETQYF. The CDR3 nucleotides read TGCGCCAGCAGCTCTGGACAGGGAAGTTCAGAGACCCAGTACTTC.

The chain joins TRBV6-2 or TRBV6-3 to TRBJ1-2, with TRBD1 as a possible D gene (6 bases). The germline V gene has CDR1 MNHEY and CDR2 SVGEGT. The CDR3 contains 15 residues. Between the trimmed V and J ends, which lost 5 bases and 8 bases, there was a span of 21 bases. CDR3 sequence reads: CASSIAGEALRGYTF. The CDR3 bases are TGTGCCAGCAGTATCGCAGGGGAGGCCCTTCGCGGCTACACCTTC.

The chain combines TRBV6-2 or TRBV6-3 with TRBJ1-2; D gene uncertain. CDR1 and CDR2 (germline): MNHEY, SVGEGT. This CDR3 has 15 residues. The germline V and J ends were trimmed by 0 bases and 4 bases, with 12 bases remaining between them. The CDR3 DNA follows: TGTGCCAGCAGTTACTCGACCAGTTCGACCTATGGCTACACCTTC. Amino acid sequence: CASSYSTSSTYGYTF.

V and J are TRBV20-1 and TRBJ1-5; D gene uncertain. CDR1 and CDR2 (germline): DFQATT, SNEGSKA (reference sequence). The CDR3 contains 10 residues. The V end was cut by 6 bases, the J end by 11 bases, with 11 bases between. CDR3 residues: CSAARGAQHF. DNA of the CDR3: TGCAGTGCCGCCCGTGGAGCCCAGCATTTT.

The chain employs TRBV19 and TRBJ1-5; D not certain. The CDR3 is 12 amino acids. Trimming left V 5 bases short and J 7 bases short, with 9 bases between. Germline V gene lookup returns CDR1 LNHDA and CDR2 SQIVND (reference sequence). In DNA form, the CDR3 reads TGTGCCAGTAGTCTCTTTCACCAGCCCCAGCATTTT. It yields the protein CASSLFHQPQHF.

Concerning this clone: At the DNA level, this CDR3 is encoded by other sequences in the same sample as well. The rearrangement links TRBV6-5 to TRBJ2-5; D is undetermined. The V end lost 6 bases, the J end lost 1 base, and 9 bases lay between the germline ends. Looked up from germline, CDR1 is MNHEY and CDR2 is SVGAGI. This CDR3 has 13 residues. As DNA, the CDR3 is TGTGCCAGCAGATTGGCCGGCCAAGAGACCCAGTACTTC. Amino acids: CASRLAGQETQYF.

The chain carries TRBV19 and TRBJ1-2; no definite D call. Trimming removed 6 bases from V and 13 bases from J, with 15 bases in between. CDR1 LNHDA and CDR2 SQIVND come from the germline V gene (reference sequence). CDR3 length: 11 residues. The CDR3, as DNA: TGTGCCAGTAGCGGGCGCATTTCCTTCACCTTC. This codes for CASSGRISFTF.

Remarks on this clone: The sample carries other DNA sequences with the same CDR3. CDR3 sequence (DNA): TGCGCCAGCAGCTTGGAGGGTTCTGGAAACACCATATATTTT. This sequence encodes CASSLEGSGNTIYF. This rearrangement joins TRBV5-1 to TRBJ1-3, with D unclear. Trimming stripped 0 bases from V and 1 base from J, with 5 bases between. Per the germline V gene, CDR1 is SGHRS and CDR2 is YFSETQ. This CDR3 has 14 residues.

This clone has only one observation. The genes are TRBV14 and TRBJ1-5; TRBD1 matches at 7 bases. From germline, CDR1 is SGHDN and CDR2 FVKESK. V lost 4 bases and J lost 1; bases outside the gene matches: 10. CDR3 length: 17 amino acids. The CDR3 region is CASSPYVDRESNQPQHF. The CDR3 DNA sequence: TGTGCCAGCAGCCCCTACGTCGACAGGGAAAGCAATCAGCCCCAGCATTTT.

The gene calls are TRBV7-6 and TRBJ1-4, with 9 bases fitting TRBD1. The CDR3 contains 15 residues. V gave up 2 bases and J gave up 5 bases; unmatched junction bases: 3. From germline, CDR1 is SGHVS and CDR2 FNYEAQ. The CDR3 sequence is CASSLSGTGNEKLFF. CDR3 bases: TGTGCCAGCAGCTTATCCGGGACAGGGAATGAAAAACTGTTTTTT.

V usage is TRBV24-1 and J usage is TRBJ2-5, with D possibly matching TRBD1 (6 bases). CDR3 size: 14 residues. The germline CDR1 and CDR2 sequences are KGHDR and SFDVKD. Trimming shortened V by 4 bases and J by 5 bases, and 13 bases separated the two germline ends. The DNA of the CDR3 is TGTGCCACCAGTGAACAGGGTAGTTTGGAGACCCAGTACTTC. Translation: CATSEQGSLETQYF.

The chain recombines TRBV20-1 with TRBJ1-2; tentative D call: TRBD1 (6 bases). CDR3 length: 11 residues. V was shortened by 6 bases and J by 2 bases, with 7 bases between the two germline ends. CDR1 and CDR2 from the germline V gene are DFQATT and SNEGSKA (reference sequence). The CDR3 DNA follows: TGCAGTGCGGGGGGCAACTATGGCTACACCTTC. It encodes CSAGGNYGYTF.

The J gene is TRBJ1-2, the V gene TRBV29-1, with D unclear. V was pared by 7 bases and J by 8 bases, with 14 bases between. The germline CDR1 and CDR2 sequences are SQVTM and ANQGSEA. CDR3 length: 11 residues. The CDR3 sequence: CSADIAAGYTF. The CDR3 region has the DNA TGCAGCGCCGACATCGCAGCCGGCTACACCTTC.

This clone was seen a single time. J is TRBJ1-1 and V is TRBV7-9; D remains unclear. CDR1 and CDR2 (germline): SEHNR, FQNEAQ (reference sequence). CDR3 size: 12 residues. V was pared by 1 base and J by 1 base, with 1 base between. CDR3 nucleotides: TGTGCCAGCAGCTTAGAGAACACTGAAGCTTTCTTT. It yields the protein CASSLENTEAFF.

The chain recombines TRBV6-5 with TRBJ1-5; TRBD1 might be the D (6 bases). The CDR3 sequence is 15 residues long. The V gene lost 6 bases and the J gene lost 7 bases, with 19 bases spanning the gap. Germline values: CDR1 MNHEY, CDR2 SVGAGI. The CDR3 reads CASSPGGGGGQPQHF. CDR3 in DNA: TGTGCCAGCAGCCCCGGCGGAGGGGGAGGCCAGCCCCAGCATTTT.

This clone was seen a single time. The CDR3, as DNA: TGTGCCAGCAGTCTCCACTTAAATCAGCCCCAGCATTTT. It encodes CASSLHLNQPQHF. The chain joins TRBV6-6 to TRBJ1-5; D not certain. Deletions cut 5 bases from V and 4 bases from J, with 9 bases between. Germline loops: CDR1 MNHNY, CDR2 SVGAGI (reference sequence). The CDR3 has 13 residues.

This clone has only a few counts. The DNA for the CDR3 is TGTGCCAGCAGCCGGCCCGACAGGGTAAATTCACCCCTCCACTTT. This translates into CASSRPDRVNSPLHF. V is TRBV7-9 and J is TRBJ1-6; 7 bases align to TRBD1. The trim removed 5 bases at V and 7 bases at J, leaving 8 bases unmatched. The germline V gene encodes CDR1 SEHNR and CDR2 FQNEAQ (reference sequence). The CDR3 contains 15 residues.

The chain has TRBV7-9 and TRBJ2-7; the match to TRBD2 covers 7 bases. The V segment lost 5 bases and the J segment 5 bases; nucleotides outside the gene matches: 3. The germline V gene has CDR1 SEHNR and CDR2 FQNEAQ (reference sequence). The CDR3 has 12 amino acids. The CDR3 reads CASSPTSDEQYV. CDR3 in DNA: TGTGCCAGCAGCCCTACTAGCGACGAGCAGTACGTC.